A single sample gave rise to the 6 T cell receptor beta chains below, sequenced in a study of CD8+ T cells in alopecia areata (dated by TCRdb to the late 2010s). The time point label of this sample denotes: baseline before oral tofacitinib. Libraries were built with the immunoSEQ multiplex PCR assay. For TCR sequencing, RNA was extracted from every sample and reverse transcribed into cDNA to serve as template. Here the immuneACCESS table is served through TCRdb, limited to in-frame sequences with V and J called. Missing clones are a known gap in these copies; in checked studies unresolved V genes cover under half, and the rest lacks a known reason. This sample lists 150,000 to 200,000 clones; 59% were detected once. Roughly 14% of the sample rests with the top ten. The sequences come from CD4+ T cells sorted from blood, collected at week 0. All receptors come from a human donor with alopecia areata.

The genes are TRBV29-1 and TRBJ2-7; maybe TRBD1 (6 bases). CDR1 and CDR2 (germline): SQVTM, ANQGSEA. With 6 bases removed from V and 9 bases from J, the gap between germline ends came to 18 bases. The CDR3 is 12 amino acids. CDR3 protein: CSVDSDRTGQYF. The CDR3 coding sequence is TGCAGCGTGGACTCCGACAGGACGGGGCAGTACTTC.

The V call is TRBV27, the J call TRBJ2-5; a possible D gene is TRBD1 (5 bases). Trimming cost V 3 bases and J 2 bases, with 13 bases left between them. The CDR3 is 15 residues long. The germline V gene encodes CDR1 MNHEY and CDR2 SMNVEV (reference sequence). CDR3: CASSFQGSEQETQYF. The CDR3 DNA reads TGTGCCAGCAGTTTCCAGGGATCGGAGCAAGAGACCCAGTACTTC.

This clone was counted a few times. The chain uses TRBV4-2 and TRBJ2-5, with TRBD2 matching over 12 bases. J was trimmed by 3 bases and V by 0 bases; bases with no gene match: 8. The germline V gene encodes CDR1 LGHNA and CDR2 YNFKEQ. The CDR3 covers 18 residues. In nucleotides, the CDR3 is TGTGCCAGCAGCCAAGACTTGCTAGCGGGGGGGCAAAAAGAGACCCAGTACTTC. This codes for CASSQDLLAGGQKETQYF.

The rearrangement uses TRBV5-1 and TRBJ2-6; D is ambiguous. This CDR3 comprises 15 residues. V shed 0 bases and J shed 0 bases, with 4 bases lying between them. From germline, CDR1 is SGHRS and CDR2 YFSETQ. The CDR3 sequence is CASSLGPSGANVLTF. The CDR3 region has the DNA TGCGCCAGCAGCTTGGGTCCCTCTGGGGCCAACGTCCTGACTTTC. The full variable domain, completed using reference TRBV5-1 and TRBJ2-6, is KAGVTQTPRYLIKTRGQQVTLSCSPISGHRSVSWYQQTPGQGLQFLFEYFSETQRNKGNFPGRFSGRQFSNSRSEMNVSTLELGDSALYLCASSLGPSGANVLTFGAGSRLTVL.

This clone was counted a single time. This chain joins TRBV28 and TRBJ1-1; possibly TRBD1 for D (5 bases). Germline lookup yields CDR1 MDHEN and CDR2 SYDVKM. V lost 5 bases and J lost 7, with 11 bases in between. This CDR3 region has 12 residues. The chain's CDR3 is CASSLKGLEAFF. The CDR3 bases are TGTGCCAGCAGTCTCAAGGGGCTTGAAGCTTTCTTT.

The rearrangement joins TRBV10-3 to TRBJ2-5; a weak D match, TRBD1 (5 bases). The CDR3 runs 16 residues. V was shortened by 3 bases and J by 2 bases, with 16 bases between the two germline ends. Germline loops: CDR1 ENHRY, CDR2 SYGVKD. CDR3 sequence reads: CAISEGAGSLQETQYF. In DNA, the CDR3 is TGTGCCATCAGTGAAGGGGCAGGTAGCCTACAAGAGACCCAGTACTTC.